What follows are 20 T cell receptor beta chains derived from one specimen sequenced in a study of glioma-infiltrating T cells after dendritic cell vaccination. The sample's time point: after dendritic cell vaccination, including at tumor progression/relapse. Clones were sequenced by immunoSEQ multiplex PCR, and TCRdb holds only the in-frame ones, with some missing. The sample holds fewer than 75,000 clones; roughly 84% are singletons and the top ten take around 8.5%. Sequenced here: blood, sampled after dendritic cell vaccination. These receptor sequences come from a human donor with glioblastoma.

This chain uses TRBV4-3 with TRBJ1-1; D unclear. Between the trimmed V and J ends, which lost 3 bases and 2 bases, there was a span of 13 bases. Germline CDR1 and CDR2: LGHNA and YSLEER. This CDR3 comprises 15 residues. CDR3 protein: CASSQYSRGNTEAFF. CDR3 coding DNA: TGCGCCAGCAGCCAGTACTCCCGAGGAAACACTGAAGCTTTCTTT.

The chain employs TRBV7-3 and TRBJ1-1; D may be TRBD1 (5 bases). The germline V gene encodes CDR1 SGHTA and CDR2 FQGTGA. The V and J ends lost 5 bases and 2 bases respectively, with 15 bases between them. CDR3 length: 15 residues. The CDR3 loop reads CASSRDSLGNTEAFF. CDR3 nucleotides: TGTGCCAGCAGCCGCGACAGCCTGGGCAACACTGAAGCTTTCTTT.

The rearrangement links TRBV5-1 to TRBJ1-1; perhaps TRBD1 as D (5 bases). Germline loops: CDR1 SGHRS, CDR2 YFSETQ. CDR3 length equals 14 residues. V was pared by 0 bases and J by 11 bases, with 17 bases between. The CDR3 DNA sequence: TGCGCCAGCAGCTTGGAGGGGTTAGCGGCGGGGGCTTTCTTT. This encodes CASSLEGLAAGAFF.

This chain connects TRBV6-6 to TRBJ2-1, with a tentative D call TRBD1 (6 bases). CDR1 is MNHNY, CDR2 SVGAGI, per germline (reference sequence). Trimming removed 6 bases at V and 12 bases at J, with 27 bases between. The CDR3 contains 16 residues. Written as DNA, the CDR3 is TGTGCCAGCAGACACGAAGGGGGTGTCGTGGGGGCGGGGCAGTTCTTC. It codes for CASRHEGGVVGAGQFF.

This clone has only a few counts. The rearrangement uses TRBV6-5 and TRBJ1-1, with TRBD1 as a possible D gene (6 bases). V gave up 7 bases and J gave up 7 bases, with 13 bases separating them. The CDR3 has 12 residues. Germline V gives CDR1 MNHEY, CDR2 SVGAGI. CDR3 protein: CASTSGTLEAFF. CDR3 coding DNA: TGTGCCAGCACCTCGGGGACACTTGAAGCTTTCTTT.

The chain recombines TRBV11-3 with TRBJ1-6, with 7 positions matching TRBD1. V dropped 5 bases and J dropped 7; count of bases not matched to a gene: 8. Looked up from germline, CDR1 is SGHNT and CDR2 is YENEEA. CDR3 length: 15 residues. The CDR3 region is CASSTTGTANSPLHF. In nucleotides, the CDR3 is TGTGCCAGCAGCACCACCGGGACAGCCAATTCACCCCTCCACTTT.

The CDR3 loop is CASSAGTANTGELFF. As DNA, the CDR3 is TGTGCCAGCAGTGCAGGGACAGCGAACACCGGGGAGCTGTTTTTT. The chain has TRBV6-1 and TRBJ2-2; 7 bases are shared with TRBD1. Per the germline V gene, CDR1 is MNHNS and CDR2 is SASEGT. The CDR3 spans 15 residues. V gave up 4 bases and J gave up 0 bases; unmatched junction bases: 2.

The chain carries TRBV5-6 and TRBJ2-2, with 9 bases aligning to TRBD1. This CDR3 has 15 amino acids. Germline V gene data show CDR1 as SGHDT and CDR2 as YYEEEE. J was trimmed by 7 bases and V by 4 bases; bases with no gene match: 8. In nucleotides, the CDR3 is TGTGCCAGCAGCCACAGGGGGCGTAGGAACGGGGAGCTGTTTTTT. It translates to CASSHRGRRNGELFF.

The rearrangement joins TRBV30 to TRBJ2-3; D gene uncertain. Germline V lookup: CDR1 GTSNPN, CDR2 SVGIG (reference sequence). V lost 3 bases, J lost 0 bases, and 7 bases lay in between. This CDR3 is built from 13 residues. The CDR3 loop reads CAWSLESTDTQYF. CDR3 bases: TGTGCCTGGAGCTTGGAGAGCACAGATACGCAGTATTTT. Looking up the rest from reference TRBV30 and TRBJ2-3 gives the full variable domain: SQTIHQWPATLVQPVGSPLSLECTVEGTSNPNLYWYRQAAGRGLQLLFYSVGIGQISSEVPQNLSASRPQDRQFILSSKKLLLSDSGFYLCAWSLESTDTQYFGPGTRLTVL.

The chain employs TRBV7-8 and TRBJ1-4, with 7 bases that match TRBD1. V was clipped by 5 bases and J by 8 bases; unmatched bases: 11. Germline CDR1 SGHVS, CDR2 FQNEAQ. This CDR3 is built from 15 residues. The CDR3 DNA follows: TGTGCCAGCAGCGCCTGGACAGGACTTAGGGAAAAACTGTTTTTT. It yields the protein CASSAWTGLREKLFF.

In DNA, the CDR3 is TGTGCCAGCAGCTTAAGTTTGACTAGCGGGGGGAATGAGCAGTTCTTC. Its protein is CASSLSLTSGGNEQFF. The chain carries TRBV11-1 and TRBJ2-1; 13 bases fit TRBD2. CDR3 length: 16 residues. Per germline, CDR1 SGHAT and CDR2 FQDESV (reference sequence). J gave up 7 bases and V 2 bases, and 5 bases lay outside the gene matches.

CDR3 sequence: CASKGGGSAYEQYF. Written as DNA, the CDR3 is TGTGCCAGCAAAGGGGGGGGGTCGGCCTACGAGCAGTACTTC. The gene calls are TRBV27 and TRBJ2-7; perhaps TRBD2 as D (7 bases). The ends were cut back, 7 bases at V and 2 bases at J, with 15 bases in the middle. The CDR3 has 14 residues. Germline V gene data show CDR1 as MNHEY and CDR2 as SMNVEV (reference sequence).

The genes are TRBV30 and TRBJ1-2; D may be TRBD1 (5 bases). CDR3 length: 13 residues. Germline values: CDR1 GTSNPN, CDR2 SVGIG (reference sequence). V was clipped by 3 bases and J by 0 bases, with 8 bases between them. The chain's CDR3 is CAWRDNTNYGYTF. The CDR3 DNA is TGTGCCTGGAGGGACAACACTAACTATGGCTACACCTTC. Variable domain in full (rest from reference TRBV30 and TRBJ1-2): SQTIHQWPATLVQPVGSPLSLECTVEGTSNPNLYWYRQAAGRGLQLLFYSVGIGQISSEVPQNLSASRPQDRQFILSSKKLLLSDSGFYLCAWRDNTNYGYTFGSGTRLTVV.

The sample holds one count of this clone. This sequence joins TRBV4-2 and TRBJ2-5; the D is unclear. The CDR3 has 13 amino acids. With 0 bases removed from V and 5 bases from J, the gap between germline ends came to 7 bases. Germline V gene sequence: CDR1 LGHNA, CDR2 YNFKEQ. DNA of the CDR3: TGTGCCAGCAGCCAAGAAACATGGGAGACCCAGTACTTC. Translating it yields CASSQETWETQYF.

The chain combines TRBV5-1 with TRBJ1-1, with 8 bases that match TRBD1. Germline V CDR1 and CDR2: SGHRS, YFSETQ. This CDR3 is built from 16 residues. V lost 8 bases to trimming and J lost 7 bases; unmatched junction nucleotides: 19. The CDR3 DNA reads as TGCGCCAGTATCAAGCGGGCAGGGGGCTCGAAGGGTGAAGCTTTCTTT. Protein product: CASIKRAGGSKGEAFF.

This clone was counted only a few times. V and J are TRBV5-4 and TRBJ2-3, with 10 bases matching TRBD1. This CDR3 contains 19 residues. From germline, CDR1 is SGHNT and CDR2 YYREEE (reference sequence). V lost 4 bases and J lost 0; bases outside the gene matches: 14. The CDR3 DNA reads as TGTGCCAGCAGCCCGAACTTCCGGGACAGGGGCTCTAGCACAGATACGCAGTATTTT. As protein: CASSPNFRDRGSSTDTQYF.

CDR3 sequence: CASSQTQGRGTNEKLFF. The CDR3 region has the DNA TGCGCCAGCAGCCAAACGCAGGGGAGGGGGACTAATGAAAAACTGTTTTTT. The chain has TRBV4-1 and TRBJ1-4, with D maybe TRBD1 (6 bases). CDR1 MGHRA and CDR2 YSYEKL come from the germline V gene. Between the trimmed V and J ends, which lost 2 bases and 2 bases, there was a span of 15 bases. The CDR3 has 17 amino acids.

The V call is TRBV4-3, the J call TRBJ2-1; the match to TRBD1 covers 9 bases. Trimming at V came to 2 bases and at J to 8 bases, leaving 13 bases not matched to a gene. Germline values: CDR1 LGHNA, CDR2 YSLEER. The CDR3 has 17 amino acids. The DNA of the CDR3 is TGCGCCAGCAGCCAAACAATCCGGGACAGGGTGAATCATGAGCAGTTCTTC. This codes for CASSQTIRDRVNHEQFF.

The V and J genes are TRBV7-6 and TRBJ2-7; TRBD1 might be the D (7 bases). Germline assignment: CDR1 SGHVS and CDR2 FNYEAQ. CDR3 length: 15 residues. Trimming removed 5 bases from V and 1 base from J, with 15 bases in between. CDR3 DNA sequence: TGTGCCAGCAGCGGCGGGACAGTTTTTTCCTACGAGCAGTACTTC. Amino acids: CASSGGTVFSYEQYF.

The chain combines TRBV4-2 with TRBJ2-1, with 7 bases aligning to TRBD1. The CDR3 sequence is 16 residues long. The V gene's germline CDR1 is LGHNA and CDR2 YNFKEQ. With 0 bases clipped from V and 4 bases from J, the junction kept 6 bases outside the gene matches. The CDR3: CASSQEVGTAYNEQFF. The CDR3 DNA follows: TGTGCCAGCAGCCAAGAAGTAGGGACAGCGTACAATGAGCAGTTCTTC.